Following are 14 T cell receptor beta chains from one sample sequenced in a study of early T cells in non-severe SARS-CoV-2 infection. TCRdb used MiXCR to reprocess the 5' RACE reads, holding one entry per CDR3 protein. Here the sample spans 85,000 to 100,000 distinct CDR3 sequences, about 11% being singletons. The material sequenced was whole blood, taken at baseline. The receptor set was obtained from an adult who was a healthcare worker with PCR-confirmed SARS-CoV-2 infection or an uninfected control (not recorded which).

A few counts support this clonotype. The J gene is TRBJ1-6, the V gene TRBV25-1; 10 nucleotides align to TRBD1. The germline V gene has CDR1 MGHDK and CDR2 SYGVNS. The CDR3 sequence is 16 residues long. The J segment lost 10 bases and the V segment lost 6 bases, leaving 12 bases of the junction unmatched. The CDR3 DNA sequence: TGTGCCAGCAGACAAACCGGGACAGGGGATATGTCACCCCTCCACTTT. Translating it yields CASRQTGTGDMSPLHF.

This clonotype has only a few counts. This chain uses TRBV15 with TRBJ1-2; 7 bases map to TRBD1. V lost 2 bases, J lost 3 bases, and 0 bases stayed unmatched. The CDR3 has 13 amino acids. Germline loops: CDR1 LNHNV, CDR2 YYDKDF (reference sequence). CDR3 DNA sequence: TGTGCCACCAGCAGACAGGGGGACTATGGCTACACCTTC. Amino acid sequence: CATSRQGDYGYTF.

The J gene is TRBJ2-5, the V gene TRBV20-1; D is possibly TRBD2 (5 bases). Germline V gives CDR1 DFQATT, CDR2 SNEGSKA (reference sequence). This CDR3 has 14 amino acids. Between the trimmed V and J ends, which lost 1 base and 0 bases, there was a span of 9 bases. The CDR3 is CSARGGGYQETQYF. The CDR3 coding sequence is TGCAGTGCTAGAGGAGGAGGCTACCAAGAGACCCAGTACTTC.

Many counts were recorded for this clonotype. The DNA of the CDR3 is TGTGCCATCAGTGAGCCTAGGACAGATGAAGCTTTCTTT. This encodes CAISEPRTDEAFF. The V call is TRBV10-3, the J call TRBJ1-1; TRBD1 might be the D (6 bases). The CDR3 has 13 residues. Trimming stripped 2 bases from V and 7 bases from J, with 11 bases between. The V gene's germline CDR1 is ENHRY and CDR2 SYGVKD.

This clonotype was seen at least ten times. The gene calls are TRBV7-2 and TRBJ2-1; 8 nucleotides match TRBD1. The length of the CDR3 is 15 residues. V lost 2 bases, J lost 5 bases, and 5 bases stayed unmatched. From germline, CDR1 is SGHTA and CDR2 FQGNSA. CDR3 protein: CASSLSGGGDNEQFF. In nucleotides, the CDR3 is TGTGCCAGCAGCTTATCAGGGGGCGGAGACAATGAGCAGTTCTTC.

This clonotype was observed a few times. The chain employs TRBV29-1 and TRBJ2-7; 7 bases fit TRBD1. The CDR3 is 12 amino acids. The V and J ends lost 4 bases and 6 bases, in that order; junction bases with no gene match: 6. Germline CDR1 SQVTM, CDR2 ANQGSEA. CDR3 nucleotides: TGCAGCGTTGCCGACAGGGTGGGCGAGCAGTACTTC. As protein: CSVADRVGEQYF.

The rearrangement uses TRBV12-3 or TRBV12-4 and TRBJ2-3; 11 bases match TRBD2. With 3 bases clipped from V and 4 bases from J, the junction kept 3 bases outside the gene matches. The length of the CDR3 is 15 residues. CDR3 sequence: CASSFTSGSADTQYF. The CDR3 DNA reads TGTGCCAGCAGTTTTACTAGCGGGAGCGCAGATACGCAGTATTTT.

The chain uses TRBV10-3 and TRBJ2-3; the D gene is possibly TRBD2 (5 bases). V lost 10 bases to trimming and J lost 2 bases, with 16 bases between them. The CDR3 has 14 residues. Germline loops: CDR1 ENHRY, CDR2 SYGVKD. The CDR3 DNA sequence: TGTGCCACCATCCGTAGCGTCGACACAGATACGCAGTATTTT. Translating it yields CATIRSVDTDTQYF.

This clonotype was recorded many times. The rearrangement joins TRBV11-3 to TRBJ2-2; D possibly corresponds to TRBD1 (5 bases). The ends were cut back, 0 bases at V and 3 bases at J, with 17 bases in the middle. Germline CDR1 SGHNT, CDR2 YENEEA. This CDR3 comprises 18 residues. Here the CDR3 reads CASSLDPGSPGYTGELFF. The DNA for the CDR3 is TGTGCCAGCAGCTTAGATCCAGGGTCCCCGGGTTACACCGGGGAGCTGTTTTTT. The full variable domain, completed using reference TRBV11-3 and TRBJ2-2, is EAGVVQSPRYKIIEKKQPVAFWCNPISGHNTLYWYLQNLGQGPELLIRYENEEAVDDSQLPKDRFSAERLKGVDSTLKIQPAELGDSAVYLCASSLDPGSPGYTGELFFGEGSRLTVL.

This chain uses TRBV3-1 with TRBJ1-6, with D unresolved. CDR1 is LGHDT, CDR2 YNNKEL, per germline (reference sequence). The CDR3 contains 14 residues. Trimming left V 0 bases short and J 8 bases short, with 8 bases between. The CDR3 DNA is TGTGCCAGCAGCCAAGAGGCGAGGGATTCACCCCTCCACTTT. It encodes CASSQEARDSPLHF.

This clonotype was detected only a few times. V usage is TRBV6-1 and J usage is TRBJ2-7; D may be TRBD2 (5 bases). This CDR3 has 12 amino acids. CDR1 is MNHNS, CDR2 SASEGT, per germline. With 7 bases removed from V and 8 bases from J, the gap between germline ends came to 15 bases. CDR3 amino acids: CASTFGEFKQYF. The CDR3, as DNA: TGTGCCAGCACTTTCGGGGAATTCAAGCAGTACTTC.

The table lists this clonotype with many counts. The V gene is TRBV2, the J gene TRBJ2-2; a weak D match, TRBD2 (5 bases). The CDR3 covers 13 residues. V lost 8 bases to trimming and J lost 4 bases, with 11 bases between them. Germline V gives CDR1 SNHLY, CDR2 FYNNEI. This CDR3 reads CASCPRGTGELFF. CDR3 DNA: TGTGCCAGCTGCCCCCGGGGCACCGGGGAGCTGTTTTTT.

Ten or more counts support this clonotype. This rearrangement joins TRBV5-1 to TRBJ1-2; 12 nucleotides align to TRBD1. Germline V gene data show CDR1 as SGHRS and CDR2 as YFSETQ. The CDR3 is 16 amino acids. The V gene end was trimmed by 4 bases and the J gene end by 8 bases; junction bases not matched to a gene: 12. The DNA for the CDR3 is TGCGCCAGCAGCCTGGATCCGGGACAGGGGGCGCCCGGCTACACCTTC. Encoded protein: CASSLDPGQGAPGYTF.

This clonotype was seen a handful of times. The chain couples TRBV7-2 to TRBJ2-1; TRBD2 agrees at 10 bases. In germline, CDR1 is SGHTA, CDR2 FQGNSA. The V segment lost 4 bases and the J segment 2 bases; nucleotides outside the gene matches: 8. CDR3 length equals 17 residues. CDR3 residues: CASSSSAAGGPYNEQFF. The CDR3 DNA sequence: TGTGCCAGCAGCTCCAGCGCAGCGGGGGGGCCCTACAATGAGCAGTTCTTC.